This entry lists 6 T cell receptor beta chains sequenced from one sample in a study of blood T cell repertoires in COVID-19. Profiled with immunoSEQ multiplex PCR; TCRdb holds only in-frame clones, not every one. The sample carries 300,000 to 400,000 clones, around 85% recorded once. The material sequenced was PBMCs or T cells enriched from blood (not recorded which). The receptor set was obtained from a woman in her 30s who had been exposed to COVID-19.

The chain combines TRBV5-3 with TRBJ1-5, with D possibly matching TRBD1 (6 bases). TRBV5-3 is labeled an ORF, and its function is uncertain. The CDR3 loop spans 15 amino acids. Trimming cost V 0 bases and J 4 bases, with 11 bases left between them. The CDR3 DNA follows: TGTGCCAGAAGCTTGGGTGGCACAGGGAATCAGCCCCAGCATTTT. Its protein is CARSLGGTGNQPQHF.

The V and J genes are TRBV28 and TRBJ1-2, with D possibly matching TRBD1 (5 bases). V lost 5 bases to trimming and J lost 2 bases, with 15 bases between them. The length of the CDR3 is 15 residues. Germline CDR1 is MDHEN and CDR2 is SYDVKM. The CDR3, as DNA: TGTGCCAGCAGTATCACCGGGGGGACCAACTATGGCTACACCTTC. Its translation is CASSITGGTNYGYTF.

The rearrangement uses TRBV19 and TRBJ1-1; tentative D call: TRBD1 (6 bases). The CDR3 has 13 amino acids. Trimming removed 5 bases at V and 5 bases at J, with 12 bases between. Germline V gene lookup returns CDR1 LNHDA and CDR2 SQIVND (reference sequence). Here the CDR3 DNA reads TGTGCCAGTAGTGTTAAGGGGGGGACTGAAGCTTTCTTT. Translation gives CASSVKGGTEAFF.

The chain employs TRBV18 and TRBJ1-2, with D possibly TRBD1 on 5 matching bases. CDR1 and CDR2 from the germline V gene are KGHSH and LQKENI. This CDR3 comprises 15 residues. The V end lost 3 bases, the J end lost 7 bases, and 18 bases lay between the germline ends. The chain's CDR3 is CASSPAGPIRGGYTF. DNA of the CDR3: TGTGCCAGCTCACCGGCGGGACCGATAAGAGGTGGCTACACCTTC.

The rearrangement joins TRBV2 to TRBJ1-2; maybe TRBD1 (5 bases). The CDR3 is 12 residues long. With 10 bases removed from V and 9 bases from J, the gap between germline ends came to 18 bases. From germline, CDR1 is SNHLY and CDR2 FYNNEI. The CDR3 DNA sequence: TGTGCCACCACATCGGCAGGGAACCGCTACACCTTC. This encodes CATTSAGNRYTF. The full variable domain, completed using reference TRBV2 and TRBJ1-2, is EPEVTQTPSHQVTQMGQEVILRCVPISNHLYFYWYRQILGQKVEFLVSFYNNEISEKSEIFDDQFSVERPDGSNFTLKIRSTKLEDSAMYFCATTSAGNRYTFGSGTRLTVV.

This clone was seen once. The rearrangement links TRBV6-5 to TRBJ1-2; D may be TRBD1 (5 bases). V was shortened by 6 bases and J by 3 bases, with 11 bases between the two germline ends. This CDR3 region has 13 residues. Germline V gene sequence: CDR1 MNHEY, CDR2 SVGAGI. As DNA, the CDR3 is TGTGCCAGCAGATCCGACAGCTACTATGGCTACACCTTC. Amino acids: CASRSDSYYGYTF.